This passage covers 19 T cell receptor beta chains from one sample sequenced in a study of spatial heterogeneity in lung cancer. Time point described: sample taken at primary tumor resection. From tumor, nontumor lung or frozen PBMC, whole RNA was taken unsorted for sequencing. TCRdb called the 5' RACE reads again in MiXCR, with one record for every CDR3 protein. Of some 47,000 distinct CDR3 sequences listed, 6.5% to 8% were seen once; the top ten hold 10% to 15%. Source: PBMCs, taken at surgery. The origin of the receptors is a female donor with early-stage non-small cell lung cancer.

This clonotype has a handful of counts. The CDR3 nucleotides read TGTGCCAGCAGCCCCCCGGCCCAATATTCACCCCTCCACTTT. Translated, it gives CASSPPAQYSPLHF. The V gene is TRBV7-2, the J gene TRBJ1-6; D gene unclear. Between the trimmed V and J ends, which lost 5 bases and 8 bases, there was a span of 13 bases. The CDR3 is 14 residues long. CDR1 is SGHTA and CDR2 is FQGNSA in the germline V gene. The full variable domain, in which reference TRBV7-2 and TRBJ1-6 provide the parts outside the CDR3, is GAGVSQSPSNKVTEKGKDVELRCDPISGHTALYWYRQSLGQGLEFLIYFQGNSAPDKSGLPSDRFSAERTGGSVSTLTIQRTQQEDSAVYLCASSPPAQYSPLHFGNGTRLTVT.

As regards this clonotype: Being one base from a much bigger clone, this may be a read error. The chain has TRBV29-1 and TRBJ2-2; TRBD2 might be the D (5 bases). CDR1 and CDR2 from the germline V gene are SQVTM and ANQGSEA. This CDR3 region has 13 residues. Here the CDR3 reads CSVEDGVTGEPFF. The CDR3 coding sequence is TGCAGCGTCGAGGACGGGGTCACCGGGGAGCCGTTTTTT.

This clonotype was seen many times. The V call is TRBV7-2, the J call TRBJ1-2; TRBD1 is a possible D gene (6 bases). This CDR3 region has 16 residues. The germline V and J ends were trimmed by 0 bases and 4 bases, with 15 bases remaining between them. Germline V CDR1 and CDR2: SGHTA, FQGNSA. CDR3 sequence (DNA): TGTGCCAGCAGCTTAGCAAGACAGGCAAGCTCCTATGGCTACACCTTC. Translating gives CASSLARQASSYGYTF.

This clonotype has ten or more counts. The chain couples TRBV28 to TRBJ2-3; D unresolved. The CDR3 runs to 17 residues. V gave up 5 bases and J gave up 0 bases, with 18 bases separating them. Germline V gene data show CDR1 as MDHEN and CDR2 as SYDVKM. CDR3 amino acids: CASSTLADPFSTDTQYF. CDR3 in DNA: TGTGCCAGCAGTACTTTAGCCGACCCGTTCAGCACAGATACGCAGTATTTT.

Details on this clonotype: A read error is possible here, since a much larger clone lies one base away. The chain combines TRBV4-2 with TRBJ2-5; D gene uncertain. CDR1 is LGHNA and CDR2 is YNFKEQ in the germline V gene. The V end was cut by 2 bases, the J end by 3 bases, with 10 bases between. CDR3 size: 14 residues. The CDR3 DNA reads as TGTGCCAGCAGCCAATACGTGTGGGAAGAGACCCAGTACTTC. Translating gives CASSQYVWEETQYF.

This clonotype has a handful of counts. The chain joins TRBV7-8 to TRBJ2-3; 9 bases are a match to TRBD1. Germline V gene lookup returns CDR1 SGHVS and CDR2 FQNEAQ. V gave up 5 bases and J gave up 6 bases; unmatched junction bases: 9. CDR3 length: 15 residues. CDR3 amino acids: CASSLSQGAGDTQYF. The CDR3 DNA reads as TGTGCCAGCAGCCTCTCACAGGGGGCAGGGGATACGCAGTATTTT.

This clonotype has just a few counts. The chain has TRBV6-5 and TRBJ2-5; D perhaps matches TRBD1 (5 bases). V was shortened by 5 bases and J by 5 bases, with 12 bases between the two germline ends. The CDR3 is made up of 13 amino acids. CDR1 and CDR2 from the germline V gene are MNHEY and SVGAGI. The CDR3 DNA follows: TGTGCCAGCAGTCGCGACAGTGGCGAGACCCAGTACTTC. It yields the protein CASSRDSGETQYF.

This clonotype was seen ten or more times. The chain links TRBV7-8 to TRBJ2-3; D remains ambiguous. The germline CDR1 and CDR2 sequences are SGHVS and FQNEAQ. The V end was cut by 5 bases, the J end by 0 bases, with 9 bases between. The CDR3 loop spans 14 amino acids. As DNA, the CDR3 is TGTGCCAGCAGCCCCATAGCTAGCACAGATACGCAGTATTTT. Residues: CASSPIASTDTQYF.

In its sample, this clonotype was seen many times. This chain links TRBV19 with TRBJ1-2; 7 bases are a match to TRBD1. J gave up 7 bases and V 8 bases, and 10 bases lay outside the gene matches. CDR1 and CDR2 from the germline V gene are LNHDA and SQIVND (reference sequence). The length of the CDR3 is 13 residues. The CDR3 loop reads CASPTGDFGGYTF. The CDR3, as DNA: TGTGCCAGTCCTACAGGGGACTTTGGTGGCTACACCTTC.

The chain couples TRBV7-9 to TRBJ1-1; TRBD1 might be the D (6 bases). Germline CDR1 and CDR2: SEHNR and FQNEAQ (reference sequence). The CDR3 runs to 14 residues. V was clipped by 0 bases and J by 7 bases, with 12 bases between them. This CDR3 reads CASSLAAAGVEAFF. As DNA, the CDR3 is TGTGCCAGCAGCTTAGCGGCGGCAGGGGTTGAAGCTTTCTTT.

This clonotype showed up just a few times. V gene TRBV29-1 combines with J gene TRBJ2-7; TRBD1 matches at 10 bases. This CDR3 region has 14 residues. Germline V gives CDR1 SQVTM, CDR2 ANQGSEA. V dropped 4 bases and J dropped 6; count of bases not matched to a gene: 9. CDR3 sequence reads: CSVGGGTGAGEQYF. The CDR3 DNA reads as TGCAGCGTTGGTGGTGGGACAGGGGCTGGCGAGCAGTACTTC.

Only a few counts were recorded for this clonotype. The genes are TRBV2 and TRBJ2-1; possible D gene TRBD1, 5 bases. The ends were cut back, 11 bases at V and 5 bases at J, with 13 bases in the middle. The germline CDR1 and CDR2 sequences are SNHLY and FYNNEI. The CDR3 is 12 residues long. The CDR3 sequence is CADLDRNNEQFF. The CDR3 DNA reads TGTGCCGACCTCGACAGAAACAATGAGCAGTTCTTC. The full variable domain, with the rest looked up from reference TRBV2 and TRBJ2-1, is EPEVTQTPSHQVTQMGQEVILRCVPISNHLYFYWYRQILGQKVEFLVSFYNNEISEKSEIFDDQFSVERPDGSNFTLKIRSTKLEDSAMYFCADLDRNNEQFFGPGTRLTVL.

This clonotype was seen repeatedly, ten times or more. The rearrangement joins TRBV4-2 to TRBJ2-3, with 9 bases identical to TRBD2. V gave up 0 bases and J gave up 1 base; unmatched junction bases: 2. Germline lookup yields CDR1 LGHNA and CDR2 YNFKEQ. The CDR3 sequence is 16 residues long. The CDR3 DNA is TGTGCCAGCAGCCAAGAGGCTAGCGGGGGCACAGATACGCAGTATTTT. This codes for CASSQEASGGTDTQYF.

This clonotype was detected ten times or more. V and J are TRBV29-1 and TRBJ1-1, with 7 bases fitting TRBD1. Germline V gene data show CDR1 as SQVTM and CDR2 as ANQGSEA. J gave up 5 bases and V 8 bases, and 8 bases lay outside the gene matches. The CDR3 runs 12 residues. The chain's CDR3 is CSHRQGGTEAFF. CDR3 DNA sequence: TGCAGCCACAGACAGGGAGGTACTGAAGCTTTCTTT.

This chain uses TRBV4-2 with TRBJ1-1; possible D gene TRBD1, 6 bases. V lost 4 bases and J lost 1, with 13 bases in between. This CDR3 contains 15 residues. The germline CDR1 and CDR2 sequences are LGHNA and YNFKEQ. The CDR3 spells CASSPQGKGNTEAFF. CDR3 DNA: TGTGCCAGCAGCCCCCAGGGGAAAGGGAACACTGAAGCTTTCTTT.

This clonotype was observed many times. The rearrangement links TRBV6-2 or TRBV6-3 to TRBJ1-3; possibly TRBD1 for D (6 bases). CDR1 MNHEY and CDR2 SVGEGT come from the germline V gene. The CDR3 loop spans 15 amino acids. Trimming took off 6 bases at V and 4 bases at J, with 16 bases between the two ends. The DNA for the CDR3 is TGTGCCAGCAGACTACCGGGACAACCGGGAAACACCATATATTTT. Its protein is CASRLPGQPGNTIYF.

This clonotype was recorded at least ten times. A junction boundary mismatches the germline segment, possibly from a read error. V gene TRBV6-2 or TRBV6-3 combines with J gene TRBJ1-1, with D perhaps matching TRBD1 (5 bases). CDR1 is MNHEY, CDR2 SVGEGT, per germline. The CDR3 sequence is 12 residues long. CDR3 nucleotide sequence: TGTGCCAGCAGGCACCCGGACACTGAAGCTTCCTTT. Protein sequence: CASRHPDTEASF.

This clonotype was observed a few times. V and J are TRBV7-9 and TRBJ1-1, with TRBD1 identical over 7 bases. The germline V gene has CDR1 SEHNR and CDR2 FQNEAQ (reference sequence). The CDR3 contains 16 residues. Trimming cost V 6 bases and J 1 base; bases outside gene matches: 11. The CDR3 sequence is CASSPTGQAGNTEAFF. CDR3 sequence (DNA): TGTGCCAGCAGTCCCACTGGACAGGCAGGGAACACTGAAGCTTTCTTT.

V usage is TRBV13 and J usage is TRBJ1-1; D not resolved. Trimming cost V 7 bases and J 4 bases, with 13 bases left between them. This CDR3 has 13 amino acids. In germline, CDR1 is PRHDT, CDR2 FYEKMQ (reference sequence). In DNA form, the CDR3 reads TGTGCCAGCAACGACGAGGAGGGCACTGAAGCTTTCTTT. It is translated as CASNDEEGTEAFF.